A single sample is the source of the 6 T cell receptor beta chains below, sequenced in a study of T cells in Graves' hyperthyroidism and ophthalmopathy. There were TCR beta CDR3 regions amplified from RNA transcripts. The primer set for the first-round RT-PCR of the TCR CDR3 was HTBI. TCRdb redid the calling of the multiplex PCR reads with MiXCR, one entry per CDR3 protein. This table holds hundreds of thousands of distinct CDR3 sequences, less than 20% found once. The sequencing sample was made of blood. Receptors were obtained from a young woman with Graves' hyperthyroidism.

This clonotype was detected a few times. The J gene is TRBJ2-3, the V gene TRBV7-3, with D possibly being TRBD2 (7 bases). The CDR3 is 16 residues long. Germline-derived CDR1 and CDR2 are SGHTA and FQGTGA. Trimming removed 1 base at V and 6 bases at J, with 17 bases between. CDR3 DNA: TGTGCCAGCAGCTTAAGGCTAGGGGGGGCCGGGGATACGCAGTATTTT. This encodes CASSLRLGGAGDTQYF.

The CDR3 here is CAICTGGLARIQPQHF. In DNA, the CDR3 is TGTGCCATATGCACTGGGGGACTTGCACGTATTCAGCCCCAGCATTTT. This chain joins TRBV12-3 or TRBV12-4 and TRBJ1-5; D might be TRBD1 (5 bases). V lost 10 bases and J lost 6, with 25 bases in between. The CDR3 totals 16 residues.

This clonotype was recorded at least ten times. The CDR3: CASSGDPRSTEAFF. CDR3 in DNA: TGTGCCAGCAGCGGCGACCCCCGGAGCACTGAAGCTTTCTTT. V and J are TRBV12-3 or TRBV12-4 and TRBJ1-1; D is ambiguous. Trimming removed 6 bases from V and 4 bases from J, with 15 bases in between. This CDR3 comprises 14 residues.

This clonotype was detected ten times or more. The CDR3 DNA reads TGTGCCAGCAGCTTAGGAAGTGGGTGGGGAGGCTACACCTTC. Translated, it gives CASSLGSGWGGYTF. The chain combines TRBV7-2 with TRBJ1-2, with D unresolved. This CDR3 is built from 14 residues. Trimming shortened V by 1 base and J by 8 bases, and 14 bases separated the two germline ends. Germline V gene lookup returns CDR1 SGHTA and CDR2 FQGNSA.

This chain uses TRBV20-1 with TRBJ2-7, with 10 positions matching TRBD1. V lost 3 bases to trimming and J lost 3 bases; unmatched junction nucleotides: 8. Germline V gene sequence: CDR1 DFQATT, CDR2 SNEGSKA (reference sequence). The CDR3 runs 15 residues. The CDR3 reads CSASDGQGGYYEQYF. CDR3 in DNA: TGCAGTGCTAGTGATGGACAGGGGGGATACTACGAGCAGTACTTC.

This clonotype was counted many times. V usage is TRBV7-9 and J usage is TRBJ2-5; D possibly corresponds to TRBD2 (5 bases). Germline lookup yields CDR1 SEHNR and CDR2 FQNEAQ (reference sequence). V dropped 1 base and J dropped 5 bases, with 20 bases sitting between them. This CDR3 contains 17 residues. CDR3: CASSLDALRQRGETQYF. In nucleotides, the CDR3 is TGTGCCAGCAGCTTAGACGCATTGCGACAACGAGGGGAGACCCAGTACTTC.